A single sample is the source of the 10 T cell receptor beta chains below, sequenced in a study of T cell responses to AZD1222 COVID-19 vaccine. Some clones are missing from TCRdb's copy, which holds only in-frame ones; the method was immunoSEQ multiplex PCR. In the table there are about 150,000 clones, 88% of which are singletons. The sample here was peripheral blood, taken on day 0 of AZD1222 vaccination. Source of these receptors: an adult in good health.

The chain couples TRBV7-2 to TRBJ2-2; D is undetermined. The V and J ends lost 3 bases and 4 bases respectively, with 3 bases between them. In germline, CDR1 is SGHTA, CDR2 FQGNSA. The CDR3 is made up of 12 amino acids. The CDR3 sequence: CASSFATGELFF. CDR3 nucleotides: TGTGCCAGCAGCTTTGCCACCGGGGAGCTGTTTTTT.

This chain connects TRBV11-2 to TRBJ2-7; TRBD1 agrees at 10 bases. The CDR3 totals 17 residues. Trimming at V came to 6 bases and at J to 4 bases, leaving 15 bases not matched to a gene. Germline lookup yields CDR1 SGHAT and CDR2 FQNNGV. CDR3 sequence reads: CASRNPRVGTGAYEQYF. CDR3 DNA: TGTGCCAGCAGAAATCCCAGGGTAGGGACAGGGGCGTACGAGCAGTACTTC.

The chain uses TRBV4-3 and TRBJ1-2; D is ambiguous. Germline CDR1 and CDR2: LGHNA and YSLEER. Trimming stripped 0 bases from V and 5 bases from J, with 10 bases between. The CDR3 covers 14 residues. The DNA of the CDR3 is TGCGCCAGCAGCCAAGAAGATCGAGTTTATGGCTACACCTTC. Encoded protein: CASSQEDRVYGYTF.

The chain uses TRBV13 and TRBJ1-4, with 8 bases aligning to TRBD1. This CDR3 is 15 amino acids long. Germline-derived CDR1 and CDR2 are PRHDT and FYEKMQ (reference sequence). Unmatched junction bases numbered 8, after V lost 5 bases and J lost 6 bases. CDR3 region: CASSPTGGGDEKLFF. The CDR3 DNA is TGTGCCAGCAGCCCAACAGGGGGAGGCGATGAAAAACTGTTTTTT. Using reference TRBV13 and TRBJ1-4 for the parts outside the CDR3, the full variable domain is AAGVIQSPRHLIKEKRETATLKCYPIPRHDTVYWYQQGPGQDPQFLISFYEKMQSDKGSIPDRFSAQQFSDYHSELNMSSLELGDSALYFCASSPTGGGDEKLFFGSGTQLSVL.

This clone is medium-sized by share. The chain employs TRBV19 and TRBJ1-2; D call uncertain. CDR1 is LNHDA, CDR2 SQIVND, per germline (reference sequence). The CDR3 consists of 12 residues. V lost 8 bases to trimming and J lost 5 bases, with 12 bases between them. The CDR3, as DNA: TGTGCCAGTGGATTAGTAGGGTATGGCTACACCTTC. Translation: CASGLVGYGYTF.

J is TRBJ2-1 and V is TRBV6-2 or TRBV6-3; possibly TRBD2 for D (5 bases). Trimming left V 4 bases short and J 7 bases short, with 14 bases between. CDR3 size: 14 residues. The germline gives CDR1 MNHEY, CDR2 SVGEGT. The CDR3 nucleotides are TGTGCCAGCAGTTCTACTAGGAGGAGGAATGAGCAGTTCTTC. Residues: CASSSTRRRNEQFF.

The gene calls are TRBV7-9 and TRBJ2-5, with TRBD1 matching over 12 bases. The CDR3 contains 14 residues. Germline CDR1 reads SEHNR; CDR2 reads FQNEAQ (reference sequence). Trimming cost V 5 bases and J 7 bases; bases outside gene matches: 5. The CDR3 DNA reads TGTGCCAGCAGCCGGGACAGGGGGCAGGCGACCCAGTACTTC. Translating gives CASSRDRGQATQYF.

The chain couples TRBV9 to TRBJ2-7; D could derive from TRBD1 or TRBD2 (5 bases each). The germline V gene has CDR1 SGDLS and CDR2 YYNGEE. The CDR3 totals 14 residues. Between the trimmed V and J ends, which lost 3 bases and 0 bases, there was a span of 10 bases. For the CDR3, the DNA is TGTGCCAGCAGCGCCACGGGGACCTCCTACGAGCAGTACTTC. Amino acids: CASSATGTSYEQYF.

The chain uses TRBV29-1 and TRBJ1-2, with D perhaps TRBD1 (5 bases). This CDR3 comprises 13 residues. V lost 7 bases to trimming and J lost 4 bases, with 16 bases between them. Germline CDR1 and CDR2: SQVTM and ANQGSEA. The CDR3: CSGGRDGSYGYTF. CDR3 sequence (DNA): TGCAGCGGAGGGCGGGACGGCTCCTATGGCTACACCTTC.

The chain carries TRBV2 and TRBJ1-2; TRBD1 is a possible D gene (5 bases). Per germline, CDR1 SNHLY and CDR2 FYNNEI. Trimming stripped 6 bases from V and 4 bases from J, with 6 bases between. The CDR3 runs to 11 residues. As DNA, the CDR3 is TGTGCCAGCAGGGACATCTATGGCTACACCTTC. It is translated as CASRDIYGYTF. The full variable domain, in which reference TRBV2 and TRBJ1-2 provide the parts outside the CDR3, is EPEVTQTPSHQVTQMGQEVILRCVPISNHLYFYWYRQILGQKVEFLVSFYNNEISEKSEIFDDQFSVERPDGSNFTLKIRSTKLEDSAMYFCASRDIYGYTFGSGTRLTVV.